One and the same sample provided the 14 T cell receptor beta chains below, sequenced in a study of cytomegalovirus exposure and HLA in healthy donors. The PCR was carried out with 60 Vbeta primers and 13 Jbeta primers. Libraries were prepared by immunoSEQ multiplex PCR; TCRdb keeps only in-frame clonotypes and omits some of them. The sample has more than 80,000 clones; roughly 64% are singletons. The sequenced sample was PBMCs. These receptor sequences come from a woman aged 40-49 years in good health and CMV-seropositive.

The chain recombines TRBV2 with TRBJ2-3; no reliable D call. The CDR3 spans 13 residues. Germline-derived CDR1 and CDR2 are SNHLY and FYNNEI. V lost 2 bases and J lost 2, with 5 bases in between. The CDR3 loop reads CASSESTTDTQYF. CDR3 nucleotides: TGTGCCAGCAGTGAATCTACCACAGATACGCAGTATTTT.

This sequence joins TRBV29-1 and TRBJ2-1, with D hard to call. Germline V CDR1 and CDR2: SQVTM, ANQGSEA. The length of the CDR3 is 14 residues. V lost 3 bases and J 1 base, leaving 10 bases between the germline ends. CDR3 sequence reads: CSVEIGSSYNEQFF. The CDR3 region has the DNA TGCAGCGTTGAGATCGGTTCTTCCTACAATGAGCAGTTCTTC.

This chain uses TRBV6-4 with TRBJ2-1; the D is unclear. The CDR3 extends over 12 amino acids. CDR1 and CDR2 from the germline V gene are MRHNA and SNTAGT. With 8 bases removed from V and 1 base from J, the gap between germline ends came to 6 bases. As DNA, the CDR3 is TGTGCCAGCCGGTCTTCCTACAATGAGCAGTTCTTC. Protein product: CASRSSYNEQFF.

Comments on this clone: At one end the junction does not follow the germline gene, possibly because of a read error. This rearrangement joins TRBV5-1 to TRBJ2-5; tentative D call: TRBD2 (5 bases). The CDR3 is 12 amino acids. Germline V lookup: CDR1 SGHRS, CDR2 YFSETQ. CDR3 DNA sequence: TGCGCCAGCAACTTGGACTTGGAGACCCAGTACTTC. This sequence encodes CASNLDLETQYF.

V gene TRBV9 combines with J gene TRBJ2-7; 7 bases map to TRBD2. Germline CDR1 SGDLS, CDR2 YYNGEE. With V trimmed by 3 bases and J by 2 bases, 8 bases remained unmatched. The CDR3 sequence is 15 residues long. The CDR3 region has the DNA TGTGCCAGCAGCGGGGGAGGGACCACCACCTACGAGCAGTACTTC. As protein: CASSGGGTTTYEQYF.

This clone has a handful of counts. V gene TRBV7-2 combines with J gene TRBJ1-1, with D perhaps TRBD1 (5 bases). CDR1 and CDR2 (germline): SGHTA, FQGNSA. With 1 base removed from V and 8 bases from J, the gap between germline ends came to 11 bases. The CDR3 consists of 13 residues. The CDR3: CASSLVNSGEAFF. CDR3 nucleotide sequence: TGTGCCAGCAGCTTAGTGAATTCAGGGGAAGCTTTCTTT.

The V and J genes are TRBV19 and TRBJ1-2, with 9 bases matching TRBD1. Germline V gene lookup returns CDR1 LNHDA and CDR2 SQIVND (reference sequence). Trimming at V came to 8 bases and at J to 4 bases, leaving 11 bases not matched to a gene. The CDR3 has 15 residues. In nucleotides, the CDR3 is TGTGCCAGTCGATATGGGACAGGGAATACCTATGGCTACACCTTC. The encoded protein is CASRYGTGNTYGYTF.

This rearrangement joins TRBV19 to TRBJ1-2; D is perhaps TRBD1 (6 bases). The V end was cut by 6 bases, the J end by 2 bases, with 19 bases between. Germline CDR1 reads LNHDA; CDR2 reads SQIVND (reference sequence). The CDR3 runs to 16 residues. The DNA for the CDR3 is TGTGCCAGTAGAAATTTGGGGACACCCGCAAACTATGGCTACACCTTC. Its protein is CASRNLGTPANYGYTF.

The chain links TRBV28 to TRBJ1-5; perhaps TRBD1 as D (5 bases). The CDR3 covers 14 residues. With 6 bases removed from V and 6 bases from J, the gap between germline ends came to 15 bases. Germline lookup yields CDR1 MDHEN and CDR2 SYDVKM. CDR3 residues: CASRVQPRGQPQHF. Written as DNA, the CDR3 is TGTGCCAGCAGGGTGCAGCCTAGGGGTCAGCCCCAGCATTTT.

DNA of the CDR3: TGCGCCAGCAGCCGCCGACAGGTCGACTCTGGGGCCAACGTCCTGACTTTC. It encodes CASSRRQVDSGANVLTF. The chain joins TRBV4-3 to TRBJ2-6; maybe TRBD1 (6 bases). The CDR3 spans 17 residues. Trimming cost V 4 bases and J 0 bases, with 13 bases left between them. The germline V gene encodes CDR1 LGHNA and CDR2 YSLEER.

The CDR3 nucleotides read TGTGCCAGCAGTGAGCCGGGACTAGGCATTGTCGAGCAGTACTTC. Translating gives CASSEPGLGIVEQYF. The gene calls are TRBV25-1 and TRBJ2-7; 8 bases align to TRBD2. V lost 3 bases, J lost 6 bases, and 10 bases stayed unmatched. CDR3 size: 15 residues. CDR1 is MGHDK, CDR2 SYGVNS, per germline.

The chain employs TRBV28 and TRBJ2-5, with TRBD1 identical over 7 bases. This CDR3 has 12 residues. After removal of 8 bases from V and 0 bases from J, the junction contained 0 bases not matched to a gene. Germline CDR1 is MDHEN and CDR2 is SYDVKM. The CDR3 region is CASGTDQETQYF. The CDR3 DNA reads TGTGCCAGCGGGACAGACCAAGAGACCCAGTACTTC.

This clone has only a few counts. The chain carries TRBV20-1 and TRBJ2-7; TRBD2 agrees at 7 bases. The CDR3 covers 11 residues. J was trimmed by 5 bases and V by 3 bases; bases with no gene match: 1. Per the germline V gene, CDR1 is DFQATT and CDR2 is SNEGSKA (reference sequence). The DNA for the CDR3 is TGCAGTGCTAGCCGGGAGGACGAGCAGTACTTC. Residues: CSASREDEQYF.

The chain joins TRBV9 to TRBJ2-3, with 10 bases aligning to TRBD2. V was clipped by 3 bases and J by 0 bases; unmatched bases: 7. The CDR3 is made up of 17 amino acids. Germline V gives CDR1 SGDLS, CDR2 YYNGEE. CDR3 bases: TGTGCCAGCAGCGGTCGGACTAGCGGTTTAAGCACAGATACGCAGTATTTT. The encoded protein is CASSGRTSGLSTDTQYF.